A single TCR beta chain is shown here with its context. Its target is not known. These data are taken from a study of T-cell reconstitution after alpha-beta-depleted transplantation in children. General study points: Certain patients had high TCRbeta diversity at day 60, and it came from recipient T cells and thymic progenitors that survived.

Preparation of the TCRbeta library used unique molecular identifiers. TCRdb reprocessed the PCR reads with MiXCR, giving one entry per CDR3 protein. The sample lists 250,000 to 400,000 distinct CDR3 sequences; about a quarter were seen once. Trimming cost V 5 bases and J 2 bases, with 11 bases left between them. CDR3 length: 13 residues. Germline CDR1 DFQATT, CDR2 SNEGSKA (reference sequence). The material sequenced was PBMCs, mostly from graft donor cells, taken 180 days after TCRalphabeta/CD19-depleted stem cell transplant. This clonotype originated in a male patient aged 10 to 17 who had a stem cell transplant for acute lymphoblastic leukemia, so the T cells may come from the graft donor. The chain carries TRBV20-1 and TRBJ2-3, with D tentatively TRBD1 or TRBD2 (5 bases each). In DNA, the CDR3 is TGCAGTGCTCTGAGAGGGGTCACAGATACGCAGTATTTT. Protein sequence: CSALRGVTDTQYF.